These 20 T cell receptor beta chains originate from one sample sequenced in a study of T cell responses to AZD1222 COVID-19 vaccine. TCRdb's copy holds only in-frame clones and misses some; the assay was immunoSEQ multiplex PCR. Of approximately 150,000 clones in the sample, 80% to 95% were seen once. Here the sequenced sample was peripheral blood, taken on day 0 of MenACWY control vaccination. These receptors were collected from an adult in good health.

The chain has TRBV28 and TRBJ1-5; D gene unclear. V was pared by 2 bases and J by 0 bases, with 8 bases between. This CDR3 is built from 15 residues. CDR1 is MDHEN and CDR2 is SYDVKM in the germline V gene. The CDR3 DNA reads TGTGCCAGCAGTTTAGTGGACTATAGCAATCAGCCCCAGCATTTT. This gives the protein CASSLVDYSNQPQHF.

The gene calls are TRBV5-6 and TRBJ2-7; D is uncertain. Looked up from germline, CDR1 is SGHDT and CDR2 is YYEEEE. The CDR3 covers 14 residues. Deletions cut 5 bases from V and 2 bases from J, with 14 bases between. The chain's CDR3 is CASSDATRPYEQYF. CDR3 in DNA: TGTGCCAGCAGTGATGCGACACGTCCCTACGAGCAGTACTTC.

The chain uses TRBV6-5 and TRBJ2-2; D unclear. V lost 6 bases to trimming and J lost 5 bases, with 7 bases between them. The CDR3 has 12 residues. The germline gives CDR1 MNHEY, CDR2 SVGAGI. In nucleotides, the CDR3 is TGTGCCAGCAGCCTTAAGACCGGGGAGCTGTTTTTT. Encoded protein: CASSLKTGELFF.

The rearrangement uses TRBV7-2 and TRBJ2-5, with TRBD1 matching 8 bases. The trim removed 5 bases at V and 5 bases at J, leaving 7 bases unmatched. Germline CDR1 SGHTA, CDR2 FQGNSA. The CDR3 loop spans 14 amino acids. CDR3 sequence reads: CASSPRGHGETQYF. CDR3 in DNA: TGTGCCAGCAGCCCCAGGGGGCATGGGGAGACCCAGTACTTC.

The chain employs TRBV10-3 and TRBJ2-1; 13 bases are shared with TRBD2. The CDR3 is made up of 16 amino acids. V was clipped by 11 bases and J by 9 bases; unmatched bases: 16. CDR1 and CDR2 (germline): ENHRY, SYGVKD. CDR3 nucleotides: TGTGCCGTCGGAGGCACTAGCGGGGGGGCTGGGTCTGAGCAGTTCTTC. Its translation is CAVGGTSGGAGSEQFF.

The V call is TRBV5-1, the J call TRBJ2-7; a possible D gene is TRBD2 (6 bases). Trimming removed 3 bases from V and 5 bases from J, with 12 bases in between. The CDR3 is made up of 13 amino acids. CDR1 and CDR2 from the germline V gene are SGHRS and YFSETQ. DNA of the CDR3: TGCGCCAGCAGCTACGGGAGTTTCGACGAGCAGTACTTC. Translated: CASSYGSFDEQYF. Looking up the rest from reference TRBV5-1 and TRBJ2-7 gives the full variable domain: KAGVTQTPRYLIKTRGQQVTLSCSPISGHRSVSWYQQTPGQGLQFLFEYFSETQRNKGNFPGRFSGRQFSNSRSEMNVSTLELGDSALYLCASSYGSFDEQYFGPGTRLTVT.

The V and J genes are TRBV2 and TRBJ2-2; either TRBD1 or TRBD2 may fit D (6 bases each). CDR1 SNHLY and CDR2 FYNNEI come from the germline V gene. V shed 7 bases and J shed 5 bases, with 14 bases lying between them. This CDR3 has 14 residues. The CDR3: CASTRERGTGELFF. The CDR3 bases are TGTGCCAGCACCCGGGAGAGGGGGACCGGGGAGCTGTTTTTT.

The count of this clone is one. The J gene is TRBJ1-4, the V gene TRBV19; D gene unclear. Germline V gene data show CDR1 as LNHDA and CDR2 as SQIVND (reference sequence). The CDR3 runs 12 residues. With 1 base removed from V and 11 bases from J, the gap between germline ends came to 8 bases. In DNA form, the CDR3 reads TGTGCCAGTAGTATAGGAATGGAGAAACTGTTTTTT. This translates into CASSIGMEKLFF.

This clone was found once. The same CDR3 also results from other DNA sequences found in this sample. The chain couples TRBV5-1 to TRBJ2-7, with 9 positions matching TRBD2. CDR1 and CDR2 from the germline V gene are SGHRS and YFSETQ. The CDR3 length is 16 residues. The V segment lost 4 bases and the J segment 5 bases; nucleotides outside the gene matches: 13. The CDR3 loop reads CASSPGLAGGRDEQYF. DNA of the CDR3: TGCGCCAGCAGCCCGGGACTCGCGGGGGGGCGGGACGAGCAGTACTTC.

V and J are TRBV19 and TRBJ1-2, with 10 bases matching TRBD1. From germline, CDR1 is LNHDA and CDR2 SQIVND (reference sequence). The CDR3 loop spans 14 amino acids. After removal of 3 bases from V and 8 bases from J, the junction contained 6 bases not matched to a gene. The CDR3 here is CASSMGQGTGGYTF. Here the CDR3 DNA reads TGTGCCAGTAGTATGGGACAGGGGACGGGGGGCTACACCTTC.

The chain combines TRBV3-1 (or the pseudogene TRBV3-2) with TRBJ2-4, with D unresolved. Germline CDR1 LGHDT, CDR2 YNNKEL (reference sequence). The CDR3 length is 15 residues. The V end was cut by 0 bases, the J end by 0 bases, with 6 bases between. The CDR3 DNA sequence: TGTGCCAGCAGCCAAGATCCCCTAGCCAAAAACATTCAGTACTTC. It encodes CASSQDPLAKNIQYF.

This chain uses TRBV6-5 with TRBJ2-6; D not resolved. This CDR3 spans 13 amino acids. The ends were cut back, 6 bases at V and 2 bases at J, with 5 bases in the middle. CDR1 and CDR2 from the germline V gene are MNHEY and SVGAGI. The CDR3 nucleotides read TGTGCCAGCAGCCAGGCTGGGGCCAACGTCCTGACTTTC. Amino acid sequence: CASSQAGANVLTF.

The table lists this clone with a count of one. The rearrangement uses TRBV2 and TRBJ2-3; TRBD1 matches 7 bases. This CDR3 comprises 15 residues. The junction had 3 bases not matched to a gene; V was cut back by 2 bases and J by 1 base. Looked up from germline, CDR1 is SNHLY and CDR2 is FYNNEI. The CDR3 region is CASSEPGGGTDTQYF. The CDR3 coding sequence is TGTGCCAGCAGTGAACCAGGGGGTGGCACAGATACGCAGTATTTT.

V is TRBV24-1 and J is TRBJ1-1; unclear D gene. Trimming stripped 5 bases from V and 7 bases from J, with 10 bases between. The CDR3 loop spans 12 amino acids. Germline V lookup: CDR1 KGHDR, CDR2 SFDVKD. CDR3 protein: CATSGVGSEAFF. The DNA of the CDR3 is TGTGCCACCAGTGGCGTCGGTAGTGAAGCTTTCTTT.

This chain joins TRBV6-5 and TRBJ1-1; D remains ambiguous. V was clipped by 7 bases and J by 10 bases, with 16 bases between them. The CDR3 has 12 amino acids. Germline values: CDR1 MNHEY, CDR2 SVGAGI. The CDR3 loop is CASILNEAVAFF. DNA of the CDR3: TGTGCCAGCATTCTTAATGAGGCGGTAGCTTTCTTT.

The chain recombines TRBV5-6 with TRBJ1-5; D is possibly TRBD1 (5 bases). V was trimmed by 5 bases and J by 6 bases, leaving 12 bases between them. Germline-derived CDR1 and CDR2 are SGHDT and YYEEEE. This CDR3 is built from 13 residues. CDR3 in amino acids: CASSSGSGQPQHF. The CDR3 DNA follows: TGTGCCAGCAGTTCAGGGTCGGGTCAGCCCCAGCATTTT.

This chain joins TRBV5-1 and TRBJ1-6, with 9 bases that match TRBD1. With V trimmed by 4 bases and J by 9 bases, 5 bases remained unmatched. The CDR3 covers 14 residues. CDR1 and CDR2 from the germline V gene are SGHRS and YFSETQ. The CDR3 is CASSQGDRASPLHF. The CDR3 DNA reads TGCGCCAGCAGCCAAGGGGACAGGGCTTCACCCCTCCACTTT.

The chain joins TRBV7-9 to TRBJ1-4; a possible D gene is TRBD1 (5 bases). Trimming stripped 0 bases from V and 5 bases from J, with 7 bases between. The CDR3 covers 14 residues. Germline loops: CDR1 SEHNR, CDR2 FQNEAQ (reference sequence). CDR3: CASSLATENEKLFF. DNA for the CDR3: TGTGCCAGCAGCTTAGCGACAGAGAATGAAAAACTGTTTTTT. The whole variable domain, filled in from reference TRBV7-9 and TRBJ1-4, reads DTGVSQNPRHKITKRGQNVTFRCDPISEHNRLYWYRQTLGQGPEFLTYFQNEAQLEKSRLLSDRFSAERPKGSFSTLEIQRTEQGDSAMYLCASSLATENEKLFFGSGTQLSVL.

The V call is TRBV25-1, the J call TRBJ1-6, with D possibly matching TRBD1 (6 bases). Germline CDR1 and CDR2: MGHDK and SYGVNS. The CDR3 totals 15 residues. Deletions cut 6 bases from V and 6 bases from J, with 15 bases between. The CDR3 region has the DNA TGTGCCAGCAGCCCCGGGGGCAGGGCTAATTCACCCCTCCACTTT. This codes for CASSPGGRANSPLHF.

The genes are TRBV7-9 and TRBJ2-3; the D is unclear. V dropped 6 bases and J dropped 3 bases, with 7 bases sitting between them. This CDR3 is 12 amino acids long. CDR1 is SEHNR, CDR2 FQNEAQ, per germline (reference sequence). CDR3 sequence (DNA): TGTGCCAGCAGTTGGGTTACAGATACGCAGTATTTT. It encodes CASSWVTDTQYF.